The next 15 T cell receptor beta chains were all read from a single sample in a study of neurological immune-mediated disorders. TCRdb itself ran the 5' RACE reads through MiXCR, one entry per CDR3 protein. Altogether 45,000 or so distinct CDR3 sequences are present, roughly 6.3% being singletons, with the ten largest covering around 0.6%. Material: CD4+ T cells from blood. The origin of the receptors is a woman aged 35 to 49 in good health.

The table lists this clonotype with many counts. The genes are TRBV18 and TRBJ1-4; TRBD1 matches 7 bases. J was trimmed by 0 bases and V by 3 bases; bases with no gene match: 7. This CDR3 contains 17 residues. Germline V CDR1 and CDR2: KGHSH, LQKENI. The CDR3: CASSPPGDSATNEKLFF. In nucleotides, the CDR3 is TGTGCCAGCTCACCCCCGGGGGACAGCGCAACTAATGAAAAACTGTTTTTT.

By share, this clonotype counts as medium-sized. V is TRBV29-1 and J is TRBJ1-1; D is uncertain. With 0 bases removed from V and 0 bases from J, the gap between germline ends came to 17 bases. This CDR3 contains 17 residues. Germline assignment: CDR1 SQVTM and CDR2 ANQGSEA. As DNA, the CDR3 is TGCAGCGTTGAAGACTCGACCTTCGGACGCTTGAACACTGAAGCTTTCTTT. This gives the protein CSVEDSTFGRLNTEAFF.

This clonotype came up many times. The rearrangement joins TRBV10-3 to TRBJ2-5; a weak D match, TRBD2 (6 bases). CDR3 length: 16 residues. V was shortened by 0 bases and J by 1 base, with 12 bases between the two germline ends. The V gene's germline CDR1 is ENHRY and CDR2 SYGVKD. The CDR3 sequence is CAISESGGGRQETQYF. The DNA for the CDR3 is TGTGCCATCAGTGAGTCCGGGGGTGGCCGCCAAGAGACCCAGTACTTC.

This clonotype has a count of ten or more. V usage is TRBV20-1 and J usage is TRBJ2-3; TRBD1 or TRBD2 may be the D gene (6 bases each). The CDR3 is 14 residues long. Germline CDR1 is DFQATT and CDR2 is SNEGSKA (reference sequence). The V end lost 1 base, the J end lost 6 bases, and 14 bases lay between the germline ends. The DNA of the CDR3 is TGCAGTGCTAGAGCGGGGGCAGGGGCGGATACGCAGTATTTT. Protein: CSARAGAGADTQYF.

This clonotype was found many times. The chain joins TRBV29-1 to TRBJ2-7; TRBD1 agrees at 8 bases. Germline-derived CDR1 and CDR2 are SQVTM and ANQGSEA. This CDR3 is 13 amino acids long. Trimming took 7 bases from V and 6 from J; bases not matched to a gene: 11. In nucleotides, the CDR3 is TGCAGCGCCCGGATTCAGACAGGGGCCGAGCAGTACTTC. Translated, it gives CSARIQTGAEQYF.

This clonotype was counted at least ten times. The chain couples TRBV20-1 to TRBJ1-2, with TRBD1 as a possible D gene (6 bases). CDR1 DFQATT and CDR2 SNEGSKA come from the germline V gene (reference sequence). The V end lost 3 bases, the J end lost 2 bases, and 13 bases lay between the germline ends. CDR3 length equals 14 residues. The CDR3 bases are TGCAGTGCTAGCAGGGGAGGGGAAAACTATGGCTACACCTTC. Its protein product is CSASRGGENYGYTF.

This clonotype was detected ten times or more. The chain joins TRBV5-1 to TRBJ2-3; unclear D gene. V shed 1 base and J shed 7 bases, with 10 bases lying between them. The CDR3 has 13 residues. The germline CDR1 and CDR2 sequences are SGHRS and YFSETQ. The CDR3 sequence is CASSLNEANTQYF. CDR3 DNA sequence: TGCGCCAGCAGCTTGAATGAAGCTAATACGCAGTATTTT.

This clonotype was seen many times. The gene calls are TRBV28 and TRBJ2-2; 10 nucleotides agree with TRBD1. Germline CDR1 and CDR2: MDHEN and SYDVKM. The CDR3 extends over 16 amino acids. Trimming removed 7 bases from V and 4 bases from J; junction bases left unmatched: 9. DNA for the CDR3: TGTGCCAGCAAAGCGCGTGACAGGGGGCGCACCGGGGAGCTGTTTTTT. Protein sequence: CASKARDRGRTGELFF.

This clonotype was picked up many times. The J gene is TRBJ2-3, the V gene TRBV29-1; 12 bases line up with TRBD2. This CDR3 comprises 15 residues. Trimming removed 6 bases from V and 3 bases from J; junction bases left unmatched: 7. The germline gives CDR1 SQVTM, CDR2 ANQGSEA. Here the CDR3 DNA reads TGCAGCGTGGCCCCCGGGACTAGCGGGACAGATACGCAGTATTTT. Its translation: CSVAPGTSGTDTQYF.

This clonotype occurred many times. The rearrangement links TRBV10-3 to TRBJ2-7; 7 bases agree with TRBD1. This CDR3 is built from 14 residues. The germline V gene has CDR1 ENHRY and CDR2 SYGVKD. V dropped 5 bases and J dropped 5; count of bases not matched to a gene: 9. CDR3 sequence (DNA): TGTGCCATCAGTCTCGCACAGGGGACGAACGAGCAGTACTTC. This sequence encodes CAISLAQGTNEQYF.

This clonotype was observed at least ten times. This chain uses TRBV5-1 with TRBJ2-1; D is unclear. Germline V CDR1 and CDR2: SGHRS, YFSETQ. The CDR3 covers 15 residues. With 0 bases removed from V and 1 base from J, the gap between germline ends came to 8 bases. The CDR3 bases are TGCGCCAGCAGCTTGGGGGTGGAGTCCTACAATGAGCAGTTCTTC. Translated: CASSLGVESYNEQFF.

This clonotype was picked up many times. This chain connects TRBV12-3 or TRBV12-4 to TRBJ2-1; no reliable D call. Trimming stripped 4 bases from V and 2 bases from J, with 3 bases between. The CDR3 length is 12 residues. The CDR3 reads CASSSAYNEQFF. The CDR3 DNA reads TGTGCCAGCAGTTCTGCCTACAATGAGCAGTTCTTC.

There are many counts of this clonotype. The V gene is TRBV7-7, the J gene TRBJ2-3; D might be TRBD2 (6 bases). The CDR3 spans 14 residues. Trimming removed 1 base at V and 3 bases at J, with 8 bases between. Germline-derived CDR1 and CDR2 are SSHAT and FNYEAQ (reference sequence). The CDR3 DNA reads TGTGCCAGCAGCTTAGGGGACTTTACAGATACGCAGTATTTT. Its protein product is CASSLGDFTDTQYF.

This clonotype was counted many times. The rearrangement links TRBV4-1 to TRBJ1-1, with TRBD1 as a possible D gene (5 bases). Germline CDR1 is MGHRA and CDR2 is YSYEKL. This CDR3 is 13 amino acids long. The V end was cut by 0 bases, the J end by 11 bases, with 13 bases between. The CDR3 loop reads CASSQETTVRAFF. The CDR3 bases are TGCGCCAGCAGCCAAGAGACGACAGTGAGGGCTTTCTTT.

This clonotype was recorded at least ten times. This chain connects TRBV3-1 to TRBJ2-5; D is unresolved. V dropped 1 base and J dropped 2 bases, with 8 bases sitting between them. The CDR3 totals 14 residues. Germline-derived CDR1 and CDR2 are LGHDT and YNNKEL (reference sequence). CDR3 bases: TGTGCCAGCAGCCAAGGGCCCTTACAAGAGACCCAGTACTTC. It specifies CASSQGPLQETQYF.